The clone carrying this TCR beta chain is termed medium-sized. J lost 1 base, V lost 0 bases, and 2 bases had no gene match. Germline lookup yields CDR1 MRHNA and CDR2 SNTAGT. This CDR3 region has 16 residues. Clones were read by immunoSEQ multiplex PCR, and TCRdb kept only the in-frame ones, dropping some. Seen here are 170,000 or so clones, approximately 90% observed once, and the top ten hold roughly 0.9%. This entry is derived from a study of blood T cell repertoires in COVID-19. Study-level background: The cDNA or gDNA used as material had been derived from T cells, B-cell-depleted T cells, or PBMCs.

This clonotype was obtained from a woman under 30 who had recovered from COVID-19. The rearrangement uses TRBV6-4 and TRBJ2-3; 9 bases agree with TRBD2. The sample consisted of peripheral blood. The CDR3 DNA reads TGTGCCAGCAGTGACTCGGCTAGCGGGGGCACAGATACGCAGTATTTT. Translated: CASSDSASGGTDTQYF.